The 24 T cell receptor beta chains listed next were all sequenced from one sample in a study of OX40 agonist ivuxolimab in advanced cancers. Clones were read by immunoSEQ multiplex PCR, and TCRdb kept only the in-frame ones, dropping some. The table includes roughly 64,000 clones, under 95% detected once. Sequenced material: CD4+ or CD8+ T cells sorted from blood, taken in a trial of the OX40 agonist ivuxolimab. The receptors come from an adult with an advanced solid tumor such as melanoma, head and neck, liver or kidney cancer.

The chain is built from TRBV5-1 and TRBJ2-5; 9 bases map to TRBD1. The CDR3 covers 15 residues. J was trimmed by 5 bases and V by 4 bases; bases with no gene match: 9. CDR1 is SGHRS and CDR2 is YFSETQ in the germline V gene. CDR3 amino acids: CASSRTGDRDETQYF. In DNA form, the CDR3 reads TGCGCCAGCAGCCGAACAGGGGACAGGGACGAGACCCAGTACTTC.

The count of this clone is one. The rearrangement links TRBV18 to TRBJ2-7, with D uncertain. CDR1 KGHSH and CDR2 LQKENI come from the germline V gene. The length of the CDR3 is 16 residues. The V and J ends lost 0 bases and 4 bases respectively, with 16 bases between them. CDR3: CASSPPGWTHTYEQYF. In DNA form, the CDR3 reads TGTGCCAGCTCACCACCCGGATGGACCCACACATACGAGCAGTACTTC.

The genes are TRBV25-1 and TRBJ1-2, with D perhaps TRBD1 (5 bases). The CDR3 totals 13 residues. The V and J ends lost 2 bases and 12 bases respectively, with 16 bases between them. CDR1 and CDR2 (germline): MGHDK, SYGVNS. The CDR3 coding sequence is TGTGCCAGCAGTGAACGGGGACTTGGACCTGACACCTTC. Translated, it gives CASSERGLGPDTF.

The chain employs TRBV5-4 and TRBJ1-2; maybe TRBD1 (6 bases). CDR1 is SGHNT and CDR2 is YYREEE in the germline V gene (reference sequence). The CDR3 runs 16 residues. Trimming took 6 bases from V and 8 from J, leaving 26 bases between them. The CDR3 region has the DNA TGTGCCAGCACCCCTTTGGGGACACGGATAAGAAGGGGCTACACCTTC. Its protein is CASTPLGTRIRRGYTF.

The V and J genes are TRBV2 and TRBJ2-2, with a tentative D call TRBD2 (6 bases). Trimming left V 8 bases short and J 13 bases short, with 26 bases between. The CDR3 totals 15 residues. Per germline, CDR1 SNHLY and CDR2 FYNNEI. The CDR3 region is CASAAGTRAREVLFF. CDR3 nucleotide sequence: TGTGCCAGCGCTGCCGGTACTAGGGCCAGGGAGGTGCTGTTTTTT.

The V call is TRBV11-2, the J call TRBJ2-6, with D uncertain. The CDR3 contains 17 residues. CDR1 SGHAT and CDR2 FQNNGV come from the germline V gene. V was pared by 5 bases and J by 0 bases, with 14 bases between. CDR3 protein: CASSLMGKRSGANVLTF. In DNA, the CDR3 is TGTGCCAGCAGCCTGATGGGGAAACGCTCTGGGGCCAACGTCCTGACTTTC.

The rearrangement joins TRBV29-1 to TRBJ2-2; no definite D call. There are 11 residues in the CDR3. V lost 4 bases, J lost 4 bases, and 4 bases lay in between. The germline gives CDR1 SQVTM, CDR2 ANQGSEA. The CDR3 sequence: CSVGVTGELFF. The CDR3 DNA reads as TGCAGCGTTGGAGTCACCGGGGAGCTGTTTTTT.

This sequence joins TRBV7-9 and TRBJ2-3; tentatively, D is TRBD2 (6 bases). Germline V lookup: CDR1 SEHNR, CDR2 FQNEAQ (reference sequence). The CDR3 has 16 amino acids. Trimming pared 0 bases from V and 0 bases from J, leaving 10 bases between. CDR3 DNA sequence: TGTGCCAGCAGCTTAGCGATGGGGGGTAGCACAGATACGCAGTATTTT. Translation gives CASSLAMGGSTDTQYF.

This clone showed up just a few times. V usage is TRBV18 and J usage is TRBJ2-1, with D unclear. Germline V gene data show CDR1 as KGHSH and CDR2 as LQKENI. The CDR3 has 12 amino acids. The V end lost 0 bases, the J end lost 7 bases, and 4 bases lay between the germline ends. In DNA form, the CDR3 reads TGTGCCAGCTCACCACCGGGGAATGAGCAGTTCTTC. It encodes CASSPPGNEQFF.

The chain employs TRBV10-1 and TRBJ1-3; 8 bases align to TRBD1. The CDR3 sequence is 14 residues long. Trimming at V came to 3 bases and at J to 4 bases, leaving 2 bases not matched to a gene. Germline V CDR1 and CDR2: WNHNN, SYGVQD (reference sequence). CDR3 coding DNA: TGCGCCAGCAGTGACCGGGACAGGGGAAACACCATATATTTT. Protein: CASSDRDRGNTIYF.

This clone was picked up one time. This sequence joins TRBV29-1 and TRBJ1-2; a possible D gene is TRBD1 (6 bases). CDR1 is SQVTM and CDR2 is ANQGSEA in the germline V gene. V dropped 8 bases and J dropped 1 base, with 14 bases sitting between them. The CDR3 covers 13 residues. The CDR3 region has the DNA TGCAGCTCTAGGGCAGGGGTTAACTATGGCTACACCTTC. This encodes CSSRAGVNYGYTF.

The chain combines TRBV5-4 with TRBJ2-1; D remains unclear. Per the germline V gene, CDR1 is SGHNT and CDR2 is YYREEE (reference sequence). The CDR3 covers 13 residues. Trimming left V 2 bases short and J 4 bases short, with 7 bases between. This CDR3 is CASSFGLYNEQFF. The CDR3 DNA reads TGTGCCAGCAGCTTTGGGCTGTACAATGAGCAGTTCTTC.

This chain uses TRBV11-3 with TRBJ2-1; 10 bases match TRBD2. CDR3 length equals 15 residues. V lost 5 bases, J lost 7 bases, and 8 bases stayed unmatched. The V gene's germline CDR1 is SGHNT and CDR2 YENEEA. The CDR3 loop reads CASSPGGSGRNEQFF. The CDR3 DNA is TGTGCCAGCAGCCCCGGGGGTAGCGGGAGGAATGAGCAGTTCTTC.

This chain joins TRBV28 and TRBJ2-5; D remains ambiguous. This CDR3 is 15 amino acids long. V shed 7 bases and J shed 1 base, with 16 bases lying between them. CDR1 MDHEN and CDR2 SYDVKM come from the germline V gene. In DNA, the CDR3 is TGTGCCAGCACTCACCCAAGCAATCTCCAAGAGACCCAGTACTTC. This sequence encodes CASTHPSNLQETQYF. Supplemented by reference TRBV28 and TRBJ2-5, the full variable domain reads DVKVTQSSRYLVKRTGEKVFLECVQDMDHENMFWYRQDPGLGLRLIYFSYDVKMKEKGDIPEGYSVSREKKERFSLILESASTNQTSMYLCASTHPSNLQETQYFGPGTRLLVL.

The chain uses TRBV30 and TRBJ1-1; TRBD1 might be the D (6 bases). The CDR3 has 17 residues. Germline-derived CDR1 and CDR2 are GTSNPN and SVGIG (reference sequence). The V end was cut by 6 bases, the J end by 3 bases, with 26 bases between. The DNA for the CDR3 is TGTGCCTGCACCTTCGGGGGCTTCTCCCGGATATACACTGAAGCTTTCTTT. It translates to CACTFGGFSRIYTEAFF. The full variable domain, completed using reference TRBV30 and TRBJ1-1, is SQTIHQWPATLVQPVGSPLSLECTVEGTSNPNLYWYRQAAGRGLQLLFYSVGIGQISSEVPQNLSASRPQDRQFILSSKKLLLSDSGFYLCACTFGGFSRIYTEAFFGQGTRLTVV.

The rearrangement joins TRBV19 to TRBJ2-5, with D possibly matching TRBD1 (5 bases). Germline values: CDR1 LNHDA, CDR2 SQIVND (reference sequence). The CDR3 consists of 15 residues. V was shortened by 2 bases and J by 4 bases, with 14 bases between the two germline ends. CDR3 DNA: TGTGCCAGTAGTATACCCGCAGGGTTTGGAGAGACCCAGTACTTC. As protein: CASSIPAGFGETQYF.

The chain links TRBV27 to TRBJ2-1; D ambiguous. Germline-derived CDR1 and CDR2 are MNHEY and SMNVEV (reference sequence). The CDR3 totals 12 residues. Trimming removed 6 bases at V and 7 bases at J, with 10 bases between. The CDR3 DNA sequence: TGTGCCAGCAGCCGTTATCAGAATGAGCAGTTCTTC. Amino acid sequence: CASSRYQNEQFF.

This clone has only a few counts. This chain connects TRBV19 to TRBJ2-1; no reliable D call. Germline V CDR1 and CDR2: LNHDA, SQIVND (reference sequence). V lost 3 bases to trimming and J lost 3 bases, with 18 bases between them. The CDR3 covers 17 residues. The CDR3 coding sequence is TGTGCCAGTAGTATTCCAGGCCCTGTGTCCCTCTACAATGAGCAGTTCTTC. Protein sequence: CASSIPGPVSLYNEQFF.

The V call is TRBV18, the J call TRBJ2-3; 14 bases are a match to TRBD2. With 2 bases clipped from V and 0 bases from J, the junction kept 10 bases outside the gene matches. This CDR3 contains 20 residues. CDR1 KGHSH and CDR2 LQKENI come from the germline V gene. CDR3 in amino acids: CASSPYRTSGRFTSTDTQYF. DNA of the CDR3: TGTGCCAGCTCACCATACCGGACTAGCGGGAGGTTTACTAGCACAGATACGCAGTATTTT.

This chain links TRBV5-1 with TRBJ2-1; 9 bases match TRBD1. V shed 0 bases, J shed 7 bases, and the junction held 5 bases outside the gene matches. This CDR3 spans 15 amino acids. Germline lookup yields CDR1 SGHRS and CDR2 YFSETQ. Here the CDR3 DNA reads TGCGCCAGCAGCTTGGACAGGGGGCGCGGGAATGAGCAGTTCTTC. Residues: CASSLDRGRGNEQFF.

In the case of this clone: The germline gene is not matched at one end of the junction; a read error may be the cause. The chain links TRBV6-5 to TRBJ2-2; D is unresolved. The CDR3 loop spans 11 amino acids. Germline V gene data show CDR1 as MNHEY and CDR2 as SVGAGI. CDR3 nucleotide sequence: TGTGCCAGCAGTGACTCCGGGGAGCTGTTTTTT. Protein sequence: CASSDSGELFF.

The chain employs TRBV19 and TRBJ2-2, with 11 bases aligning to TRBD1. V lost 6 bases and J lost 8; bases outside the gene matches: 8. Germline V gene lookup returns CDR1 LNHDA and CDR2 SQIVND (reference sequence). The CDR3 has 15 residues. The CDR3 protein is CASSKEDRGRGELFF. The CDR3 region has the DNA TGTGCCAGTAGCAAGGAGGACAGGGGGCGAGGGGAGCTGTTTTTT.

The chain uses TRBV7-2 and TRBJ2-3; no firm D call. Germline V CDR1 and CDR2: SGHTA, FQGNSA. V lost 1 base and J 2 bases, leaving 1 base between the germline ends. This CDR3 comprises 12 residues. The DNA of the CDR3 is TGTGCCAGCAGCTTAGACACAGATACGCAGTATTTT. It yields the protein CASSLDTDTQYF. Full variable domain (rest looked up from reference TRBV7-2 and TRBJ2-3): GAGVSQSPSNKVTEKGKDVELRCDPISGHTALYWYRQSLGQGLEFLIYFQGNSAPDKSGLPSDRFSAERTGGSVSTLTIQRTQQEDSAVYLCASSLDTDTQYFGPGTRLTVL.

The chain has TRBV6-6 and TRBJ2-7, with D uncertain. From germline, CDR1 is MNHNY and CDR2 SVGAGI (reference sequence). This CDR3 is 12 amino acids long. With 4 bases removed from V and 4 bases from J, the gap between germline ends came to 8 bases. CDR3 DNA sequence: TGTGCCAGCAGTTCCCCCCCGTACGAGCAGTACTTC. Its translation: CASSSPPYEQYF.